This TCR beta chain was captured by sequencing in a study of neurological immune-mediated disorders. V was trimmed by 2 bases and J by 3 bases, leaving 10 bases between them. Germline CDR1 reads PRHDT; CDR2 reads FYEKMQ (reference sequence). There are 14 residues in the CDR3. This clonotype was recorded many times. cDNA was made by 5'RACE with 10-nucleotide random UMIs. Over 160 million TCR-beta sequences from 15-18 subjects came from every sequencing run. One entry per CDR3 protein, called by TCRdb with MiXCR from the 5' RACE reads. Of about 59,000 distinct CDR3 sequences listed, around 24% were seen once; the top ten hold about 4.5%. The time point was: technical triplicate 2. The unsorted libraries originated from 2 million PBMCs kept at -80 C.

This TCR derives from a man in his fifties or sixties with HTLV-1-associated myelopathy (HAM/TSP). Sequenced material: PBMCs. The chain has TRBV13 and TRBJ1-1; D ambiguous. The CDR3 DNA sequence: TGTGCCAGCAGCTTACTGTACGGGTACACTGAAGCTTTCTTT. Its protein product is CASSLLYGYTEAFF.